What follows is one TCR beta chain and its context. The antigen this receptor binds is unknown. No quality values exist for individual bases; no much larger clone is one base distant. The sample originates from a study of shared T cell receptors in the human thymus (dated by TCRdb to the early 2020s). Context from the whole study: The study examined how self-reactive, shared T-cell receptor alpha chains are generated in the human thymus.

Library preparation employed the immunoSEQ multiplex PCR assay. TCRdb took this table from immuneACCESS and kept in-frame rearrangements with V and J called. Such tables lack part of the clones; where checked against another copy, unresolved V genes explain under half of the gap, and the rest is unexplained. The sample table shows hundreds of thousands of clones, and around 87% are seen once. The top ten clonotypes cover roughly 0.0094% of the sample. Via the germline V gene, CDR1 is SGHDT and CDR2 YYEEEE. Including cysteine and phenylalanine, the CDR3 has 17 amino acids. Kept here is only the CDR3 DNA, which spans 51 bases and is read in frame from base 1. Compared with germline, V lacks 0 bases and J lacks 5 bases; bases without a gene match: 5. These same data were also listed under a study on human thymus T cells. From that second study: Donors were immunologically healthy infants undergoing open corrective cardiac surgery for congenital heart defects in Finland. Thymus tissue was obtained as surgical resects removed during corrective cardiac surgery. Usage of V and J gene segments appeared to be biased in both the thymic and the peripheral blood repertoires. Highly overlapping thymic TCR repertoires among unrelated individuals were reported in the related research. The study characterized TCR alpha and beta repertoires from under 10 infant thymus samples and a few related peripheral blood samples. Donor ages ranging from about 7 to 250 days were recorded, and 5 to 7 male and a couple of female infants were included in the cohort. Thymocytes were mechanically released from the tissue and were stored as pellets of roughly 9-31 million cells at -70 degrees C. Genomic DNA was extracted from frozen cell pellets with a QIAsymphony instrument. TCRB and TCRAD loci were amplified from a standardized quantity of quality-controlled genomic DNA using the immunoSEQ multiplex PCR assay. The V(D)J region was spanned by amplicons of a length sufficient to cover the CDR3 and to identify V and J genes. The commercial immunoSEQ service was used to sequence amplicons on an Illumina platform. Primer bias and sequencing errors were corrected as previously described, and TCRAD and TCRB definitions were based on the IMGT database. Repertoires were analysed with immunoSEQ Analyzer 3.0 and VDJTools, covering basic statistics, V/J segment usage, diversity estimates, rarefaction and pairwise overlap. Chao1, ChaoE, Efron-Thisted, Shannon and inverse Simpson indices were used to estimate diversity, which was also estimated on datasets down-sampled to the smallest sample. Repertoire overlap used strict matching of CDR3 nucleotide sequence, V gene and J gene, with Jaccard-based multidimensional scaling clustering. Thymus samples yielded on average about 810,000 unique TCRB clonotypes, compared with roughly 80,000 from blood samples.

This chain is built from TRBV5-6 and TRBJ2-1, and TRBD2 aligns with 13 junction nucleotides. The sample taken for sequencing was thymocytes. The receptor was derived from a boy under two years old with a congenital heart defect. Donor details come from another sample of the same person, matched by shared clones. CDR3 protein: CASSLGTSGGFDNEQFF. The DNA reads TGTGCCAGCAGCTTGGGGACTAGCGGGGGATTCGACAATGAGCAGTTCTTC.